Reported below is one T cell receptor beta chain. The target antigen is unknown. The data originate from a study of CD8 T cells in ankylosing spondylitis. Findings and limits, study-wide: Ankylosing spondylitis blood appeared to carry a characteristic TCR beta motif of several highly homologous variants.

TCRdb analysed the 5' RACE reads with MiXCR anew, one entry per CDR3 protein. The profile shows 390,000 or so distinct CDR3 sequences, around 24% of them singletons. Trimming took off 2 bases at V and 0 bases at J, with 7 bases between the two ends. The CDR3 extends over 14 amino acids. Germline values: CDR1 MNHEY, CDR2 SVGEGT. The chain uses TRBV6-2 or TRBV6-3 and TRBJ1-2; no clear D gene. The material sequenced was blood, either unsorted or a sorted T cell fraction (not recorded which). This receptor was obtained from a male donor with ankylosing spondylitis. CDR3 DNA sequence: TGTGCCAGCAGTTACCGGAGGTCTAACTATGGCTACACCTTC. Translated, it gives CASSYRRSNYGYTF.